This is a list of T cell receptor beta chains from one sample in a study of cytomegalovirus exposure and HLA in healthy donors. Only in-frame clones appear in the TCRdb table, and some are missing; sequencing was by immunoSEQ multiplex PCR. The table records around 150,000 clones, roughly 81% of them present only once. The specimen was PBMCs. The receptors stem from a woman in her fifties or sixties in good health and CMV-seronegative. Each CDR3 is given with its conserved first and last residue. A D gene is named only where the DNA matches it firmly. The size entry is marked missing in some rows and otherwise reads once, few, many or a size class.

j_gene,abundance,d_gene,len,v_gene,CDR3aa,CDR3nt
TRBJ2-6,.,TRBD1,19,TRBV19,CASSSRDRGLITGANVLTF,TGTGCCAGTAGTTCCCGGGACAGGGGGCTTATCACTGGGGCCAACGTCCTGACTTTC
TRBJ1-5,.,.,15,TRBV19,CASSIRGGSNQPQHF,TGTGCCAGTAGTATCCGGGGTGGGAGCAATCAGCCCCAGCATTTT
TRBJ1-6,.,.,15,TRBV27,CASSFFLGDNSPLHF,TGTGCCAGCAGTTTTTTCTTAGGGGATAATTCACCCCTCCACTTT
TRBJ1-5,.,TRBD1,15,TRBV9,CASSVDGRGAQPQHF,TGTGCCAGCAGCGTAGATGGCAGGGGGGCTCAGCCCCAGCATTTT
TRBJ2-7,.,TRBD2,15,TRBV10-1,CASSGWVSGRYEQYF,TGCGCCAGCTCAGGGTGGGTTAGCGGGAGATACGAGCAGTACTTC
TRBJ1-5,.,.,14,TRBV30,CAWKRGLGNQPQHF,TGTGCCTGGAAACGGGGGTTAGGGAATCAGCCCCAGCATTTT
TRBJ1-1,.,.,13,TRBV5-1,CASSFDRTTEAFF,TGCGCCAGCAGCTTTGACAGGACCACTGAAGCTTTCTTT
TRBJ2-3,.,.,13,TRBV6-6,CASSRGGPDTQYF,TGTGCCAGCAGTAGGGGGGGACCAGATACGCAGTATTTT
TRBJ2-1,.,TRBD1,14,TRBV23-1,CASSSRQGNNEQFF,TGCGCCAGCAGTAGTCGACAGGGGAACAATGAGCAGTTCTTC
TRBJ1-1,.,.,15,TRBV5-8,CASSIQARPNTEAFF,TGTGCCAGCAGCATACAGGCACGGCCGAACACTGAAGCTTTCTTT
TRBJ2-1,.,.,11,TRBV9,CASGFGNEQFF,TGTGCCAGCGGCTTCGGGAATGAGCAGTTCTTC
TRBJ2-1,once,TRBD2,15,TRBV5-4,CANSLSSGSYNEQFF,TGTGCCAACAGCTTGAGTAGCGGGAGTTACAATGAGCAGTTCTTC
TRBJ1-3,few,TRBD1,16,TRBV7-6,CASSPWTGNSGNTIYF,TGTGCCAGCAGCCCCTGGACAGGGAACTCTGGAAACACCATATATTTT
TRBJ2-3,.,.,15,TRBV5-6,CASSPGTGGVDTQYF,TGTGCCAGCAGCCCGGGTACGGGGGGCGTAGATACGCAGTATTTT
TRBJ2-5,once,.,13,TRBV18,CASSDDLGETQYF,TGTGCCAGCTCTGACGACCTCGGGGAGACCCAGTACTTC
TRBJ1-4,.,.,17,TRBV7-9,CASSFRGGYGTNEKLFF,TGTGCCAGCAGCTTCCGGGGAGGGTACGGGACTAATGAAAAACTGTTTTTT
TRBJ1-2,.,.,15,TRBV6-6,CASSLTGIIVYGYTF,TGTGCCAGCAGTTTGACAGGAATAATTGTCTATGGCTACACCTTC
TRBJ1-2,.,.,15,TRBV5-5,CASSPYWTLQGGYTF,TGTGCCAGCAGCCCCTACTGGACATTACAGGGTGGCTACACCTTC
TRBJ1-1,once,.,16,TRBV7-3,CASSSGGEGMNTEAFF,TGTGCCAGCAGCTCGGGGGGGGAGGGCATGAACACTGAAGCTTTCTTT
TRBJ2-2,.,.,16,TRBV28,CASSDPGTRPYGELFF,TGTGCCAGCAGTGATCCCGGGACAAGACCGTACGGGGAGCTGTTTTTT
TRBJ2-3,.,.,14,TRBV11-3,CASSLTSSTDTQYF,TGTGCCAGCAGCCTAACTAGCTCCACAGATACGCAGTATTTT
TRBJ2-3,.,TRBD2,16,TRBV2,CASSGGGGRATDTQYF,TGTGCCAGCAGTGGGGGGGGCGGGAGGGCCACAGATACGCAGTATTTT